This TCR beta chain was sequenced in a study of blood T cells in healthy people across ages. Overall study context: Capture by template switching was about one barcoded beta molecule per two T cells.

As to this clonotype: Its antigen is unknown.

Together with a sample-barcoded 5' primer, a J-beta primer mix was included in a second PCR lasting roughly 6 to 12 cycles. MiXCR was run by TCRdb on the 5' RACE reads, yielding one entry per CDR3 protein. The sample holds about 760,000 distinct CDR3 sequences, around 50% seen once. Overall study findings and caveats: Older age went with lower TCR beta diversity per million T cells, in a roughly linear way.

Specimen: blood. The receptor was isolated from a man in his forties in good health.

CDR3 loop: CASSGLGLGAIQYF. The CDR3 DNA is TGTGCCAGCAGCGGTCTCGGACTTGGGGCCATTCAGTACTTC. The gene calls are TRBV3-1 and TRBJ2-4; D possibly uses TRBD1 or TRBD2 (5 bases each). CDR3 length equals 14 residues. V lost 5 bases and J 9 bases, leaving 17 bases between the germline ends. Germline V CDR1 and CDR2: LGHDT, YNNKEL (reference sequence).